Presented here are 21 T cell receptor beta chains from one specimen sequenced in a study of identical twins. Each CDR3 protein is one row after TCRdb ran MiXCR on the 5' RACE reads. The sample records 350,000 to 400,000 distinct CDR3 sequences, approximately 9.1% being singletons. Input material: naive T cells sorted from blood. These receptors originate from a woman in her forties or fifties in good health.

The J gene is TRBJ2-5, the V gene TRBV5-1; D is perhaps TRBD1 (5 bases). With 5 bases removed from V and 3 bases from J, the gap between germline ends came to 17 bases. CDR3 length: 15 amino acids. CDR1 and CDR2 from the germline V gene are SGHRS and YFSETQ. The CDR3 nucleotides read TGCGCCAGCAGTGGGGATTCAGACAGAAAAGAGACCCAGTACTTC. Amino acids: CASSGDSDRKETQYF.

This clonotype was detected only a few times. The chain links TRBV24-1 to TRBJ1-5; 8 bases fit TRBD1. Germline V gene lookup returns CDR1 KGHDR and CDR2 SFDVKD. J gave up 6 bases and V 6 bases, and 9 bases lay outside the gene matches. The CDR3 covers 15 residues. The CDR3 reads CATSIDRGEAQPQHF. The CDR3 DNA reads TGTGCCACCAGTATCGACAGGGGTGAGGCTCAGCCCCAGCATTTT.

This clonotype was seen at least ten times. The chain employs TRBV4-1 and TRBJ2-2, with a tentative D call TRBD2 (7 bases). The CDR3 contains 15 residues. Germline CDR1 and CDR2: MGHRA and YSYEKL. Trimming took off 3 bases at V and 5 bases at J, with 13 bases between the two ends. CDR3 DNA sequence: TGCGCCAGCAGCCAGGGAGGGGGGCGGACCGGGGAGCTGTTTTTT. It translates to CASSQGGGRTGELFF.

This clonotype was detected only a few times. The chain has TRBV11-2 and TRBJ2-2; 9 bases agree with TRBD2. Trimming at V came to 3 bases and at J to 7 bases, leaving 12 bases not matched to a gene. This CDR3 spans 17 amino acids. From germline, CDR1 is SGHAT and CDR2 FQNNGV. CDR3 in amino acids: CASSFFPREGQGGELFF. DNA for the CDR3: TGTGCCAGCAGCTTTTTTCCGCGGGAGGGCCAGGGCGGGGAGCTGTTTTTT.

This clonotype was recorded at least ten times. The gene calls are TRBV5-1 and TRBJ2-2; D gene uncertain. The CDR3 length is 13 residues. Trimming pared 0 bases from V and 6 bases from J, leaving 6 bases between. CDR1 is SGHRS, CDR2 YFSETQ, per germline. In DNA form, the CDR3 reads TGCGCCAGCAGCTTGGTGCCCGCCGGGGAGCTGTTTTTT. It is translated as CASSLVPAGELFF.

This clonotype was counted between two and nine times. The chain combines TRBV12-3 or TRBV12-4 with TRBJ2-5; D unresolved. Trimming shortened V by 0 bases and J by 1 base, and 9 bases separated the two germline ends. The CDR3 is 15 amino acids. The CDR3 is CASSLALLFQETQYF. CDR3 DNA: TGTGCCAGCAGTTTAGCGTTGCTGTTCCAAGAGACCCAGTACTTC.

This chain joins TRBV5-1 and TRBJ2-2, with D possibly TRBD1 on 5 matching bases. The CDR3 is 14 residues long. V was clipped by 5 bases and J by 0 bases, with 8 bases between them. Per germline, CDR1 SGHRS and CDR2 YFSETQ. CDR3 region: CASRTDTNTGELFF. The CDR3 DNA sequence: TGCGCCAGCAGGACAGACACGAACACCGGGGAGCTGTTTTTT.

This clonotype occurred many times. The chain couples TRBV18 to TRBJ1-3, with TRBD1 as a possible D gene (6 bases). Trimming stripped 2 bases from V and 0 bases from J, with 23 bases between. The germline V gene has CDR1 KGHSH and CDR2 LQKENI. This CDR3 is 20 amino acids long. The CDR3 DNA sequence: TGTGCCAGCTCACCATTCTCGGGTCGAGGACAGCGCCTCTCTGGAAACACCATATATTTT. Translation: CASSPFSGRGQRLSGNTIYF.

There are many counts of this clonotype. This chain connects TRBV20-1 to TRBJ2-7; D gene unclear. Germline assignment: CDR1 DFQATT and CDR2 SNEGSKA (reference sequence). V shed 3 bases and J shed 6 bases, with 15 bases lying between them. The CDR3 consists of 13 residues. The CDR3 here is CSASWSARGEQYF. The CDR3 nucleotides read TGCAGTGCTAGTTGGTCTGCTAGAGGCGAGCAGTACTTC.

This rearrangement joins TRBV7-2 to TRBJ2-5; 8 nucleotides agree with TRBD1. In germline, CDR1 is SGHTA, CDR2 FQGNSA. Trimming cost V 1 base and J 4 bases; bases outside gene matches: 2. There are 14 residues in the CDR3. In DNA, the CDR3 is TGTGCCAGCAGCTTAGGGACAGGGAGAGAGACCCAGTACTTC. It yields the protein CASSLGTGRETQYF.

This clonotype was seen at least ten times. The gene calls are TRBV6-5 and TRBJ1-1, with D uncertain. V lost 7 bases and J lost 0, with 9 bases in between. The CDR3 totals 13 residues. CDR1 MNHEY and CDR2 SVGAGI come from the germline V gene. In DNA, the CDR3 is TGTGCCAGCACCCACCCCATGAACACTGAAGCTTTCTTT. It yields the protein CASTHPMNTEAFF.

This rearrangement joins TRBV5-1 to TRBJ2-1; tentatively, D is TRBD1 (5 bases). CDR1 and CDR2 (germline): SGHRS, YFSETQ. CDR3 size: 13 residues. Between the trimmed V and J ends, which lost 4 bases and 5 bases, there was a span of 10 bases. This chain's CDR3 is CASSPGANNEQFF. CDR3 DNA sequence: TGCGCCAGCAGCCCTGGGGCTAACAATGAGCAGTTCTTC.

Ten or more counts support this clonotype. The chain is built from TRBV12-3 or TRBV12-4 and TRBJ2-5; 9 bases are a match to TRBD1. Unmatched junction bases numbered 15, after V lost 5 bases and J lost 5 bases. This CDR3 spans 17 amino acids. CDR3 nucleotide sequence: TGTGCCAGCAGTCGGGGTGACGCCGGGACAGGGTGGGAGACCCAGTACTTC. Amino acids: CASSRGDAGTGWETQYF.

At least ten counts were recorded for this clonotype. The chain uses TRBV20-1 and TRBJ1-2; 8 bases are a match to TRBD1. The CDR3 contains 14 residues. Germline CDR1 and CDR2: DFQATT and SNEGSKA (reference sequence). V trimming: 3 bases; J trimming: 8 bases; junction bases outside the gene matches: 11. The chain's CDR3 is CSASPTPGGWGYTF. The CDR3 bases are TGCAGTGCTAGTCCCACCCCAGGGGGCTGGGGCTACACCTTC.

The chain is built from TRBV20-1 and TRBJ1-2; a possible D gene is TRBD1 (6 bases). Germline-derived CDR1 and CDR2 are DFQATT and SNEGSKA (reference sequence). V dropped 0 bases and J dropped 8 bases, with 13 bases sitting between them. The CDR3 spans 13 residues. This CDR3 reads CSARDYGGLGYTF. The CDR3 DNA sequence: TGCAGTGCTAGAGATTACGGGGGCTTGGGCTACACCTTC.

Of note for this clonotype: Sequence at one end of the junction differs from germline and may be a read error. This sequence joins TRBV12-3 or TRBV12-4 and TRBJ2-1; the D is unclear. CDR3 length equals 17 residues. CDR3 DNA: TGTGCCAGCAGTACCCCGGTGGGTCTCAGCTCCCACAATGAGCAGTTCTTC. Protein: CASSTPVGLSSHNEQFF.

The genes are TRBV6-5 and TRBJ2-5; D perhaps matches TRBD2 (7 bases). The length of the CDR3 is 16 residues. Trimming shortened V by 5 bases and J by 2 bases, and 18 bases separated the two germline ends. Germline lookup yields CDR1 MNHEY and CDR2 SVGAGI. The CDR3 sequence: CASSPRRGRGQETQYF. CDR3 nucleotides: TGTGCCAGCAGTCCAAGAAGGGGGAGGGGGCAAGAGACCCAGTACTTC.

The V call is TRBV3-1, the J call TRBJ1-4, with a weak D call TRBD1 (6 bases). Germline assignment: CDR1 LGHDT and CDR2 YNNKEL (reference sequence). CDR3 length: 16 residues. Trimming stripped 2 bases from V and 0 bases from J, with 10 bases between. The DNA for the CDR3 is TGTGCCAGCAGCCAAACCCGGACAGCAACTAATGAAAAACTGTTTTTT. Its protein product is CASSQTRTATNEKLFF.

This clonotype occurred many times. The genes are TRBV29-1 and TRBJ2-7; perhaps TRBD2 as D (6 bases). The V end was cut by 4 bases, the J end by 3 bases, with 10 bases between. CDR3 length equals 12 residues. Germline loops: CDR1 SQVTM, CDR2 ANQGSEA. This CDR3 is CSVGRDRYEQYF. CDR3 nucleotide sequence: TGCAGCGTTGGGCGGGACCGCTACGAGCAGTACTTC.

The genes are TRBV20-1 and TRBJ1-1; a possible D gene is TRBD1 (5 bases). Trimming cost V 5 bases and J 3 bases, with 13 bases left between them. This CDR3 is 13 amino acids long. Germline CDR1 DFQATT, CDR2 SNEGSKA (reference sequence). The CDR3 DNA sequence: TGCAGTGCTCTGGGGATGGGGGACACTGAAGCTTTCTTT. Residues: CSALGMGDTEAFF.

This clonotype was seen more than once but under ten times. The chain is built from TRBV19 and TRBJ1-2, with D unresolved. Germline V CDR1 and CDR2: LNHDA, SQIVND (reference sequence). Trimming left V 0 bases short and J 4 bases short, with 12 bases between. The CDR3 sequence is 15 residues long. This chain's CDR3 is CASSIDLGFRYGYTF. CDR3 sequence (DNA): TGTGCCAGTAGTATAGATCTCGGATTTCGCTATGGCTACACCTTC.